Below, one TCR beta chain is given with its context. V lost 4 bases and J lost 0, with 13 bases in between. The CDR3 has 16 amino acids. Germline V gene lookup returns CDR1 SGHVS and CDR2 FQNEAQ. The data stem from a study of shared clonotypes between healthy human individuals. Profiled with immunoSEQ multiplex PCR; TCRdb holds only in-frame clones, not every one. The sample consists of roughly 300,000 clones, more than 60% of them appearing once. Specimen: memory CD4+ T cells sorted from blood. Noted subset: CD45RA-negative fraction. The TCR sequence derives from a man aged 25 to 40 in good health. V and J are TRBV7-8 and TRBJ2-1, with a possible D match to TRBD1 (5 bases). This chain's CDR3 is CASSSKGIFSYNEQFF. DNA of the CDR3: TGTGCCAGCAGCTCGAAGGGGATCTTCTCCTACAATGAGCAGTTCTTC.